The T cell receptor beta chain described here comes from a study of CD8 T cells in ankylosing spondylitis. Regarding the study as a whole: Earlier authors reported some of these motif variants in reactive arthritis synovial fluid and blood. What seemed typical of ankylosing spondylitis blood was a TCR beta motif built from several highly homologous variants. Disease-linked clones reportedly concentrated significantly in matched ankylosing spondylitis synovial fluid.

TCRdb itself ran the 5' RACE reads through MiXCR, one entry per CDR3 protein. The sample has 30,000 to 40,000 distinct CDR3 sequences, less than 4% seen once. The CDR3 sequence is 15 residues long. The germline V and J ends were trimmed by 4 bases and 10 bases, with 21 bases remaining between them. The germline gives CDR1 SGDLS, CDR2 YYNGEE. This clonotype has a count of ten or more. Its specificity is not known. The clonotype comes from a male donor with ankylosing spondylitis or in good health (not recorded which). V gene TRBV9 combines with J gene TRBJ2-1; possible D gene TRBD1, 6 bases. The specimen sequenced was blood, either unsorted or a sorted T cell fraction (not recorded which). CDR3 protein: CASSRGQGNTGEQFF. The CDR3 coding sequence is TGTGCCAGCAGCCGGGGCCAGGGGAACACGGGGGAGCAGTTCTTC.